Sequencing of this T cell receptor beta chain was carried out in a study of identical twins. This clonotype was recorded at least ten times. Its antigen is not identified. Study results and limitations: Conclusions rested on cross-sectional statistics rather than following the same donors.

The germline V gene encodes CDR1 LGHDT and CDR2 YNNKEL (reference sequence). The ends were cut back, 1 base at V and 6 bases at J, with 10 bases in the middle. This CDR3 has 14 amino acids. Template switching added a universal primer site, and cDNA bore unique molecular identifiers. Each CDR3 protein is one row after TCRdb ran MiXCR on the 5' RACE reads. The data hold about 150,000 distinct CDR3 sequences, with approximately 3.5% observed a single time. The clonotype originates from a man aged 18 to 29 in good health. What was sequenced was memory T cells sorted from blood. V and J are TRBV3-1 and TRBJ2-1; TRBD1 or TRBD2 may be the D gene (5 bases each). The CDR3 spells CASSQVSGTNEQFF. As DNA, the CDR3 is TGTGCCAGCAGCCAAGTTAGTGGGACCAATGAGCAGTTCTTC.